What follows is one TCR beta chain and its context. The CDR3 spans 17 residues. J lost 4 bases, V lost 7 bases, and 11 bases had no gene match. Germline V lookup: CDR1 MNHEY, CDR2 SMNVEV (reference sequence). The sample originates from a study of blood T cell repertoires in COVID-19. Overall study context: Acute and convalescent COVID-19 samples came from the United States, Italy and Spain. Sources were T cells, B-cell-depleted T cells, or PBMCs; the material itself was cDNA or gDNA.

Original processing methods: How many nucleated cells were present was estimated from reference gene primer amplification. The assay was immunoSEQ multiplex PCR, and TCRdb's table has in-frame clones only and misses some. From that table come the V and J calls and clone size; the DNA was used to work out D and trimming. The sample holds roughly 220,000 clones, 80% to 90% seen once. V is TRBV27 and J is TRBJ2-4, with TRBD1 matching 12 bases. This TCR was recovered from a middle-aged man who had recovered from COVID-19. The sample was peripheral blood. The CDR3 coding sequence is TGTGCCAGCAAGGGACAGGGGGCGTCTCGGGAGAAAAACATTCAGTACTTC. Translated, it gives CASKGQGASREKNIQYF.